This T cell receptor beta chain was sequenced for a study of cytomegalovirus exposure and HLA in healthy donors. Study-wide context: Most genotyped donors, 81% of 300 to 400, had Caucasian-associated genetic ancestry.

V gave up 5 bases and J gave up 5 bases; unmatched junction bases: 7. Germline CDR1 reads SGHTA; CDR2 reads FQGTGA. The CDR3 runs 14 residues. PCR used 60 Vbeta primers and 13 Jbeta primers. Assay: immunoSEQ multiplex PCR; the TCRdb copy retains only in-frame clones and omits some. The sample yields around 120,000 clones, approximately 72% seen once. Sequenced: PBMCs. The V call is TRBV7-3, the J call TRBJ2-5, with 8 positions matching TRBD2. The sequence derives from a human donor in good health. The CDR3 reads CASSTAGGRETQYF. For the CDR3, the DNA is TGTGCCAGCAGCACCGCGGGGGGTCGGGAGACCCAGTACTTC.